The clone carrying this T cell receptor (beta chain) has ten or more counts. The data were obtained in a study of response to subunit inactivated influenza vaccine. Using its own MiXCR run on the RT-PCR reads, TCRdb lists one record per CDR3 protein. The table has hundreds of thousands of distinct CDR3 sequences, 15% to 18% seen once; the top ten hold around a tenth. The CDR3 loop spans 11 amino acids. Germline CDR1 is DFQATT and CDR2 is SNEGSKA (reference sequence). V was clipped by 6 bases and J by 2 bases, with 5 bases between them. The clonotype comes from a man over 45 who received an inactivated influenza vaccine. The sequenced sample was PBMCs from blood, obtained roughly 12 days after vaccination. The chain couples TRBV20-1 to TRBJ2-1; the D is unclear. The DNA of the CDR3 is TGCAGTGCAGGCCCCTACAATGAGCAGTTCTTC. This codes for CSAGPYNEQFF.